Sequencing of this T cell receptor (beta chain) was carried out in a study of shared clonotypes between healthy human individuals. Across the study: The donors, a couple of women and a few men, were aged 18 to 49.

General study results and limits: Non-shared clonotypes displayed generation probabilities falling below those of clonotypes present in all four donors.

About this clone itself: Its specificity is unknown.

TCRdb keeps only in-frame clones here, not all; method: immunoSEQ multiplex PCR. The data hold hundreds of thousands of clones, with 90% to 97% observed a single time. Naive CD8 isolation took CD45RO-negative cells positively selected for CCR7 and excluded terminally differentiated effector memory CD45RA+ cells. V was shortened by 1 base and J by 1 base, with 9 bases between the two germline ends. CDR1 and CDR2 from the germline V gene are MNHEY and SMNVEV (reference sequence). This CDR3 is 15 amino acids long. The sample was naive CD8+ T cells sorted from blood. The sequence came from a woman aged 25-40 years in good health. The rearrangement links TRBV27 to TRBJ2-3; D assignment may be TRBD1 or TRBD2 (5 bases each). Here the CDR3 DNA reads TGTGCCAGCAGTTTATTGTTGGGACGCACAGATACGCAGTATTTT. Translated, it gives CASSLLLGRTDTQYF.